Here is one T cell receptor (beta chain) with its context. A junction boundary mismatches the germline segment, possibly from a read error. Germline V gene data show CDR1 as KGHSH and CDR2 as LQKENI. The CDR3 spans 14 residues. Here immunoSEQ multiplex PCR was the method, and the copy in TCRdb shows in-frame clones only, minus some. The top ten hold approximately 7.5% of the sample, which has several thousand clones, roughly 78% seen once. The entry originates in a study of immune cell composition in non-small cell lung cancer. The receptor was isolated from a human donor with non-small cell lung cancer. The rearrangement uses TRBV18 and TRBJ2-7; the D gene is possibly TRBD1 (6 bases). Sequenced material: lung tumor tissue. The CDR3 loop reads CASSPQTGTGEQYF. The CDR3 DNA is TGTGCCAGTTCACCACAAACAGGGACCGGCGAGCAGTACTTC.